These 16 T cell receptor beta chains were sequenced from one sample in a study of T cell repertoires in cytomegalovirus infection. Via MiXCR, TCRdb re-called the reads, giving one row per CDR3 protein. The top ten clones hold around 18% of a sample with hundreds of thousands of distinct CDR3 sequences, around 29% of them seen once. For these TCRs, the target antigens are not known. The specimen comprised cultured PBMCs, sampled from culture after CMV antigen stimulation. The receptors derive from a human donor in good health (CMV status not recorded). Some clones in this sample may be carry-over from other donors' samples.

This sequence joins TRBV7-9 and TRBJ1-2; perhaps TRBD1 as D (6 bases). The CDR3 loop spans 14 amino acids. Trimming shortened V by 5 bases and J by 8 bases, and 18 bases separated the two germline ends. Germline V gene sequence: CDR1 SEHNR, CDR2 FQNEAQ (reference sequence). The CDR3 spells CASSPGGQGIGYTF. The CDR3 nucleotides are TGTGCCAGCAGCCCGGGTGGGCAGGGGATCGGCTACACCTTC. The full variable domain, rest sourced from reference TRBV7-9 and TRBJ1-2, is DTGVSQNPRHKITKRGQNVTFRCDPISEHNRLYWYRQTLGQGPEFLTYFQNEAQLEKSRLLSDRFSAERPKGSFSTLEIQRTEQGDSAMYLCASSPGGQGIGYTFGSGTRLTVV.

In its sample, this clonotype was seen many times. CDR3 amino acids: CASSLMAGSYEQYF. CDR3 bases: TGTGCCAGCAGCTTAATGGCAGGGTCCTACGAGCAGTACTTC. This chain joins TRBV7-2 and TRBJ2-7; D possibly corresponds to TRBD1 (5 bases). Germline CDR1 SGHTA, CDR2 FQGNSA. The CDR3 length is 14 residues. The V end was cut by 2 bases, the J end by 1 base, with 9 bases between.

This sequence joins TRBV5-3 and TRBJ1-3; 7 nucleotides align to TRBD1. TRBV5-3 is identified as an open reading frame with a role that is uncertain. The V segment lost 8 bases and the J segment 0 bases; nucleotides outside the gene matches: 11. The length of the CDR3 is 16 residues. CDR3 sequence reads: CASSPEDRFSGNTIYF. The CDR3 DNA follows: TGTGCCAGCAGCCCCGAGGACAGGTTCTCTGGAAACACCATATATTTT.

This chain joins TRBV7-2 and TRBJ1-5; D gene unclear. Germline V gene lookup returns CDR1 SGHTA and CDR2 FQGNSA. V was pared by 2 bases and J by 0 bases, with 8 bases between. The CDR3 is made up of 15 amino acids. CDR3 region: CASSLMGASNQPQHF. As DNA, the CDR3 is TGTGCCAGCAGCTTAATGGGAGCTAGCAATCAGCCCCAGCATTTT.

V and J are TRBV5-1 and TRBJ1-2; D uncertain. Trimming stripped 3 bases from V and 6 bases from J, with 12 bases between. Germline V gives CDR1 SGHRS, CDR2 YFSETQ. The CDR3 totals 13 residues. For the CDR3, the DNA is TGCGCCAGCAGCTCACGGGCTTATGATGGCTACACCTTC. Amino acids: CASSSRAYDGYTF.

This clonotype was counted only a few times. The chain couples TRBV9 to TRBJ2-1, with 7 bases aligning to TRBD2. This CDR3 comprises 14 residues. After removal of 0 bases from V and 10 bases from J, the junction contained 7 bases not matched to a gene. Germline CDR1 and CDR2: SGDLS and YYNGEE. In nucleotides, the CDR3 is TGTGCCAGCAGCGTAGGGACCGTTAGCGGGGAGCAGTTCTTC. This translates into CASSVGTVSGEQFF. The entire variable domain, with the rest obtained from reference TRBV9 and TRBJ2-1, is as follows: DSGVTQTPKHLITATGQRVTLRCSPRSGDLSVYWYQQSLDQGLQFLIQYYNGEERAKGNILERFSAQQFPDLHSELNLSSLELGDSALYFCASSVGTVSGEQFFGPGTRLTVL.

This clonotype was observed a handful of times. The V call is TRBV7-1, the J call TRBJ2-7, with D uncertain. TRBV7-1 is classed as an ORF, of uncertain function. V lost 5 bases to trimming and J lost 3 bases, with 11 bases between them. The CDR3 covers 13 residues. CDR3 nucleotide sequence: TGTGCCAGCAGCCCCTCTCAGCGCTACGAGCAGTACTTC. The encoded protein is CASSPSQRYEQYF.

This clonotype was detected only a few times. The chain uses TRBV28 and TRBJ1-2; 8 bases line up with TRBD1. Germline CDR1 and CDR2: MDHEN and SYDVKM. V lost 4 bases, J lost 9 bases, and 4 bases stayed unmatched. The CDR3 totals 12 residues. In DNA form, the CDR3 reads TGTGCCAGCAGTTCTAGGACAGGGCGCTACACCTTC. Translated: CASSSRTGRYTF.

V and J are TRBV6-8 and TRBJ2-7; 12 bases are a match to TRBD2. CDR3 length: 14 residues. V trimming: 6 bases; J trimming: 6 bases; junction bases outside the gene matches: 6. Germline CDR1 and CDR2: MNHGY and SAAAGT. The CDR3 protein is CASRGLTSGSEQYF. CDR3 nucleotides: TGTGCCAGCAGGGGGCTGACTAGCGGGAGCGAGCAGTACTTC.

V is TRBV9 and J is TRBJ1-2, with D perhaps matching TRBD1 (6 bases). Deletions cut 4 bases from V and 6 bases from J, with 22 bases between. This CDR3 is built from 16 residues. Germline values: CDR1 SGDLS, CDR2 YYNGEE. The CDR3 reads CASSSKPHRDSDGYTF. Written as DNA, the CDR3 is TGTGCCAGCAGCTCAAAGCCCCACAGGGATAGTGATGGCTACACCTTC.

This clonotype was detected only a few times. The chain joins TRBV30 to TRBJ1-1; no firm D call. Trimming removed 2 bases from V and 0 bases from J, with 10 bases in between. The CDR3 extends over 14 amino acids. CDR1 and CDR2 (germline): GTSNPN, SVGIG (reference sequence). The CDR3 here is CAWSPKGLNTEAFF. The CDR3 bases are TGTGCCTGGAGTCCAAAGGGCCTGAACACTGAAGCTTTCTTT. Filled out from reference TRBV30 and TRBJ1-1, the complete variable domain reads SQTIHQWPATLVQPVGSPLSLECTVEGTSNPNLYWYRQAAGRGLQLLFYSVGIGQISSEVPQNLSASRPQDRQFILSSKKLLLSDSGFYLCAWSPKGLNTEAFFGQGTRLTVV.

This clonotype has more than one count but fewer than ten. The V gene is TRBV6-6, the J gene TRBJ1-1, with 9 bases aligning to TRBD1. This CDR3 spans 16 amino acids. Trimming cost V 2 bases and J 0 bases; bases outside gene matches: 4. CDR1 is MNHNY, CDR2 SVGAGI, per germline (reference sequence). CDR3: CASSYADRGMNTEAFF. CDR3 in DNA: TGTGCCAGCAGTTACGCGGACAGGGGTATGAACACTGAAGCTTTCTTT.

V is TRBV2 and J is TRBJ2-1; D is uncertain. The CDR3 runs 15 residues. In germline, CDR1 is SNHLY, CDR2 FYNNEI. The V end was cut by 1 base, the J end by 4 bases, with 11 bases between. The CDR3 sequence is CASSEGRVGYNEQFF. The CDR3 DNA reads as TGTGCCAGCAGTGAAGGCCGAGTCGGGTACAATGAGCAGTTCTTC.

This chain connects TRBV19 to TRBJ2-1, with 13 positions matching TRBD2. CDR3 length: 17 residues. J gave up 3 bases and V 5 bases, and 7 bases lay outside the gene matches. The V gene's germline CDR1 is LNHDA and CDR2 SQIVND (reference sequence). CDR3 amino acids: CASSVSGLAGFYNEQFF. The CDR3 nucleotides are TGTGCCAGTAGTGTGTCGGGACTAGCGGGATTCTACAATGAGCAGTTCTTC.

For the CDR3, the DNA is TGTGCCAGCAGTTTCTCCACAGGGGGCGTCGGCTATGGCTACACCTTC. This translates into CASSFSTGGVGYGYTF. This chain uses TRBV28 with TRBJ1-2; 9 nucleotides agree with TRBD1. Trimming took 3 bases from V and 4 from J; bases not matched to a gene: 9. Germline loops: CDR1 MDHEN, CDR2 SYDVKM. The CDR3 extends over 16 amino acids.

This chain connects TRBV4-1 to TRBJ2-7; maybe TRBD2 (6 bases). In germline, CDR1 is MGHRA, CDR2 YSYEKL. V shed 1 base and J shed 7 bases, with 14 bases lying between them. The CDR3 consists of 14 residues. The CDR3 is CASSQVLLASEQYF. The CDR3, as DNA: TGCGCCAGCAGCCAAGTCTTACTAGCCTCGGAGCAGTACTTC.